Shown below are 30 T cell receptor beta chains from a single sample sequenced in a study of Ad26.COV2.S vaccination and SARS-CoV-2 variants. The data were produced by immunoSEQ multiplex PCR, yet TCRdb's version contains in-frame clones alone and is incomplete. The sample has 300,000 to 350,000 clones, approximately 86% seen once; the top ten hold approximately 2%. Treatment: 15 to 20 received Ad26.COV2.S at low or high dose, single or two shots; several received placebo; per-sample allocation not given. The samples date from day 63 after the first vaccine or placebo injection. The sample in question was peripheral blood, obtained in a trial of Ad26.COV2.S vaccine versus placebo. The receptor set was obtained from a person aged 18-65 years who received the Ad26.COV2.S COVID-19 vaccine or a placebo.

The chain carries TRBV29-1 and TRBJ2-7; D not resolved. Per the germline V gene, CDR1 is SQVTM and CDR2 is ANQGSEA. The V end was cut by 1 base, the J end by 2 bases, with 9 bases between. The CDR3 covers 13 residues. CDR3 nucleotides: TGCAGCGTTGAAGCCGGGCTTCCCTACGAGCAGTACTTC. Its protein product is CSVEAGLPYEQYF.

V usage is TRBV7-2 and J usage is TRBJ1-2, with TRBD1 matching over 9 bases. Germline V lookup: CDR1 SGHTA, CDR2 FQGNSA. This CDR3 contains 15 residues. V shed 1 base, J shed 8 bases, and the junction held 8 bases outside the gene matches. This chain's CDR3 is CASSLEGQGPGGYTF. The CDR3 nucleotides read TGTGCCAGCAGCTTAGAGGGACAGGGCCCGGGAGGCTACACCTTC.

The J gene is TRBJ2-7, the V gene TRBV28; tentative D call: TRBD2 (6 bases). Trimming shortened V by 6 bases and J by 6 bases, and 24 bases separated the two germline ends. Germline assignment: CDR1 MDHEN and CDR2 SYDVKM. This CDR3 has 16 amino acids. This CDR3 reads CASSYPRAGKALEQYF. For the CDR3, the DNA is TGTGCCAGCAGCTACCCGCGGGCGGGGAAGGCTCTCGAGCAGTACTTC.

The rearrangement links TRBV5-1 to TRBJ1-2, with 10 nucleotides matching TRBD1. V shed 3 bases and J 6 bases; nucleotides not matched to a gene: 11. The CDR3 consists of 16 residues. The germline V gene has CDR1 SGHRS and CDR2 YFSETQ. The CDR3 sequence: CASSSGGTGDAHGYTF. The DNA for the CDR3 is TGCGCCAGCAGCTCTGGAGGGACAGGGGATGCTCATGGCTACACCTTC. Drawing the rest from reference TRBV5-1 and TRBJ1-2, the complete variable domain is KAGVTQTPRYLIKTRGQQVTLSCSPISGHRSVSWYQQTPGQGLQFLFEYFSETQRNKGNFPGRFSGRQFSNSRSEMNVSTLELGDSALYLCASSSGGTGDAHGYTFGSGTRLTVV.

On this clone: This may stem from a read error, because a much larger clone lies one nucleotide away. V usage is TRBV28 and J usage is TRBJ1-2, with 8 bases matching TRBD1. CDR3 size: 13 residues. CDR1 MDHEN and CDR2 SYDVKM come from the germline V gene. The J segment lost 4 bases and the V segment lost 3 bases, leaving 1 base of the junction unmatched. CDR3 sequence reads: CASSLTGVYGYTF. In DNA, the CDR3 is TGTGCCAGCAGTTTGACAGGGGTCTATGGCTACACCTTC.

The rearrangement joins TRBV29-1 to TRBJ2-4; possibly TRBD1 for D (5 bases). This CDR3 is 15 amino acids long. CDR1 is SQVTM and CDR2 is ANQGSEA in the germline V gene. The V and J ends lost 6 bases and 1 base respectively, with 16 bases between them. The CDR3 bases are TGCAGCGTGGGGCCAGTAATGGGGGCCAAAAACATTCAGTACTTC. Residues: CSVGPVMGAKNIQYF.

V gene TRBV4-1 combines with J gene TRBJ1-2; D is uncertain. The CDR3 loop spans 15 amino acids. Germline V gives CDR1 MGHRA, CDR2 YSYEKL. V was pared by 0 bases and J by 4 bases, with 12 bases between. The CDR3 region is CASSQDIRSPYGYTF. CDR3 sequence (DNA): TGCGCCAGCAGCCAAGATATACGTTCCCCCTATGGCTACACCTTC.

The gene calls are TRBV24-1 and TRBJ1-2, with D uncertain. V was pared by 4 bases and J by 7 bases, with 9 bases between. CDR1 KGHDR and CDR2 SFDVKD come from the germline V gene. The CDR3 runs 12 residues. CDR3 loop: CATSDQRTGYTF. The CDR3 DNA reads TGTGCCACCAGTGACCAAAGGACTGGCTACACCTTC.

CDR3 nucleotides: TGTGCCAGCAGCGTAGGGCACCGGGACTCGAGCTCCTACGAGCAGTACTTC. Amino acids: CASSVGHRDSSSYEQYF. The V call is TRBV9, the J call TRBJ2-7; tentatively, D is TRBD2 (6 bases). In germline, CDR1 is SGDLS, CDR2 YYNGEE. This CDR3 has 17 residues. The V end lost 0 bases, the J end lost 0 bases, and 16 bases lay between the germline ends.

This rearrangement joins TRBV5-5 to TRBJ2-1; D gene ambiguous. The germline CDR1 and CDR2 sequences are SGHKS and YYEKEE (reference sequence). This CDR3 has 12 residues. V lost 4 bases, J lost 10 bases, and 12 bases lay in between. The CDR3 loop is CASSRDGSEQFF. For the CDR3, the DNA is TGTGCCAGCAGCCGAGACGGGTCCGAGCAGTTCTTC.

DNA of the CDR3: TGTGCCAGCAGTGAAGCGGGTGGAGAAGAGACCCAGTACTTC. Protein: CASSEAGGEETQYF. This chain joins TRBV6-1 and TRBJ2-5; D not certain. Trimming took 0 bases from V and 3 from J, leaving 8 bases between them. Germline lookup yields CDR1 MNHNS and CDR2 SASEGT. The CDR3 consists of 14 residues.

The V gene is TRBV7-8, the J gene TRBJ1-1; D ambiguous. This CDR3 region has 14 residues. Germline V gene sequence: CDR1 SGHVS, CDR2 FQNEAQ. Trimming took 2 bases from V and 7 from J, leaving 14 bases between them. The CDR3 reads CASSLTGNMGEAFF. CDR3 in DNA: TGTGCCAGCAGCTTAACGGGGAATATGGGTGAAGCTTTCTTT.

V and J are TRBV29-1 and TRBJ2-3; 15 bases align to TRBD2. Germline V gene sequence: CDR1 SQVTM, CDR2 ANQGSEA. Germline trimming cut 8 bases from V and 0 bases from J; bases unmatched to any gene: 6. The CDR3 consists of 16 residues. CDR3 amino acids: CSCTGTSGGSTDTQYF. CDR3 nucleotides: TGCAGCTGTACCGGGACTAGCGGGGGGAGCACAGATACGCAGTATTTT.

V and J are TRBV24-1 and TRBJ1-1; no firm D call. This CDR3 contains 13 residues. V shed 4 bases and J shed 6 bases, with 11 bases lying between them. Per the germline V gene, CDR1 is KGHDR and CDR2 is SFDVKD. CDR3 in DNA: TGTGCCACCAGTGACCCAGGTCGCGCTGAAGCTTTCTTT. The encoded protein is CATSDPGRAEAFF.

This clone was recorded only once. The chain has TRBV18 and TRBJ1-2; 7 nucleotides match TRBD1. V lost 2 bases and J lost 1; bases outside the gene matches: 7. Germline CDR1 reads KGHSH; CDR2 reads LQKENI. This CDR3 comprises 16 residues. The CDR3 DNA reads as TGTGCCAGCTCACCAATGAGGGACAGTATTAACTATGGCTACACCTTC. Encoded protein: CASSPMRDSINYGYTF.

V and J are TRBV2 and TRBJ2-1; 14 nucleotides agree with TRBD2. Germline V gene lookup returns CDR1 SNHLY and CDR2 FYNNEI. The CDR3 spans 18 residues. V shed 7 bases, J shed 6 bases, and the junction held 14 bases outside the gene matches. CDR3 loop: CASTPRTSGGRTSNEQFF. The CDR3 DNA follows: TGTGCCAGCACGCCCAGGACTAGCGGGGGGCGTACCTCCAATGAGCAGTTCTTC.

This chain connects TRBV24-1 to TRBJ1-2; D may be TRBD1 (6 bases). With 7 bases removed from V and 5 bases from J, the gap between germline ends came to 10 bases. Per germline, CDR1 KGHDR and CDR2 SFDVKD. The CDR3 totals 12 residues. CDR3 region: CATSAQGYGYTF. As DNA, the CDR3 is TGTGCCACCAGCGCACAGGGTTATGGCTACACCTTC.

This sequence joins TRBV7-2 and TRBJ2-6; 11 bases agree with TRBD2. The CDR3 spans 18 residues. J was trimmed by 0 bases and V by 4 bases; bases with no gene match: 5. CDR1 and CDR2 (germline): SGHTA, FQGNSA. CDR3 in DNA: TGTGCCAGCAGCTCTTTAGCGGGGGGGAACTCTGGGGCCAACGTCCTGACTTTC. It translates to CASSSLAGGNSGANVLTF.

The chain has TRBV4-1 and TRBJ2-7, with 10 positions matching TRBD1. This CDR3 comprises 14 residues. J was trimmed by 5 bases and V by 2 bases; bases with no gene match: 3. Looked up from germline, CDR1 is MGHRA and CDR2 is YSYEKL. CDR3 sequence reads: CASSQRGTGDEQYF. Here the CDR3 DNA reads TGCGCCAGCAGCCAACGCGGGACAGGGGACGAGCAGTACTTC.

V and J are TRBV5-4 and TRBJ2-3, with D perhaps TRBD2 (6 bases). Germline CDR1 and CDR2: SGHNT and YYREEE (reference sequence). Trimming shortened V by 2 bases and J by 4 bases, and 14 bases separated the two germline ends. CDR3 size: 15 residues. CDR3: CASSFGGEFADTQYF. CDR3 nucleotide sequence: TGTGCCAGCAGCTTCGGGGGTGAGTTTGCAGATACGCAGTATTTT.

This clone came up once. The genes are TRBV6-1 and TRBJ2-3, with a tentative D call TRBD2 (6 bases). Germline V gene lookup returns CDR1 MNHNS and CDR2 SASEGT. The CDR3 length is 17 residues. The ends were cut back, 1 base at V and 4 bases at J, with 18 bases in the middle. This chain's CDR3 is CASSEGRAHGAPDTQYF. The DNA for the CDR3 is TGTGCCAGCAGTGAAGGGAGGGCCCATGGGGCCCCAGATACGCAGTATTTT.

The chain recombines TRBV5-4 with TRBJ1-6; tentatively, D is TRBD1 (5 bases). Germline CDR1 and CDR2: SGHNT and YYREEE (reference sequence). The ends were cut back, 0 bases at V and 2 bases at J, with 6 bases in the middle. This CDR3 is built from 15 residues. DNA for the CDR3: TGTGCCAGCAGCTTGGGGGGCCCCTATAATTCACCCCTCCACTTT. It specifies CASSLGGPYNSPLHF.

The chain recombines TRBV18 with TRBJ2-7; TRBD1 might be the D (6 bases). The germline gives CDR1 KGHSH, CDR2 LQKENI. This CDR3 has 13 amino acids. The V end lost 3 bases, the J end lost 4 bases, and 10 bases lay between the germline ends. The CDR3 protein is CASSPGTQYEQYF. The CDR3 nucleotides are TGTGCCAGCTCACCCGGGACACAGTACGAGCAGTACTTC.

A note on this clone: Other nucleotide sequences in the sample specify the same CDR3. The chain uses TRBV28 and TRBJ1-5; tentatively, D is TRBD1 (5 bases). V was clipped by 6 bases and J by 7 bases, with 10 bases between them. The CDR3 extends over 12 amino acids. The germline CDR1 and CDR2 sequences are MDHEN and SYDVKM. CDR3: CASRRGGQPQHF. The CDR3 bases are TGTGCCAGCAGGAGGGGCGGCCAGCCCCAGCATTTT. Variable domain in full (rest from reference TRBV28 and TRBJ1-5): DVKVTQSSRYLVKRTGEKVFLECVQDMDHENMFWYRQDPGLGLRLIYFSYDVKMKEKGDIPEGYSVSREKKERFSLILESASTNQTSMYLCASRRGGQPQHFGDGTRLSIL.

The rearrangement uses TRBV5-1 and TRBJ1-1; D unresolved. Trimming left V 4 bases short and J 1 base short, with 17 bases between. CDR1 is SGHRS and CDR2 is YFSETQ in the germline V gene. The CDR3 consists of 16 residues. The CDR3 loop reads CASSGGYTGANTEAFF. In nucleotides, the CDR3 is TGCGCCAGCAGCGGCGGATACACGGGAGCGAACACTGAAGCTTTCTTT. The full variable domain, with the rest looked up from reference TRBV5-1 and TRBJ1-1, is KAGVTQTPRYLIKTRGQQVTLSCSPISGHRSVSWYQQTPGQGLQFLFEYFSETQRNKGNFPGRFSGRQFSNSRSEMNVSTLELGDSALYLCASSGGYTGANTEAFFGQGTRLTVV.

The V call is TRBV6-2 or TRBV6-3, the J call TRBJ2-7; 9 bases line up with TRBD1. In germline, CDR1 is MNHEY, CDR2 SVGEGT. The CDR3 is made up of 16 amino acids. The V and J ends lost 2 bases and 2 bases, in that order; junction bases with no gene match: 7. CDR3 coding DNA: TGTGCCAGCAGTTACCCTGGGACAGGGAGGGCCTACGAGCAGTACTTC. Translating it yields CASSYPGTGRAYEQYF.

V gene TRBV6-2 or TRBV6-3 combines with J gene TRBJ2-7; D call uncertain. CDR1 is MNHEY and CDR2 is SVGEGT in the germline V gene. The CDR3 spans 13 residues. V gave up 4 bases and J gave up 0 bases, with 7 bases separating them. CDR3 amino acids: CASSWASSYEQYF. DNA of the CDR3: TGTGCCAGCAGTTGGGCGAGCTCCTACGAGCAGTACTTC.

V gene TRBV9 combines with J gene TRBJ2-3, with D perhaps matching TRBD2 (5 bases). Deletions cut 4 bases from V and 4 bases from J, with 16 bases between. The germline V gene has CDR1 SGDLS and CDR2 YYNGEE. The length of the CDR3 is 15 residues. CDR3 in amino acids: CASSPTLTSSDTQYF. CDR3 bases: TGTGCCAGCAGCCCTACCCTCACTAGTTCAGATACGCAGTATTTT.

This chain links TRBV4-1 with TRBJ2-7, with 8 bases identical to TRBD1. V dropped 1 base and J dropped 2; count of bases not matched to a gene: 4. The CDR3 loop spans 15 amino acids. The germline gives CDR1 MGHRA, CDR2 YSYEKL. Written as DNA, the CDR3 is TGCGCCAGCAGCCAAGTGACAGGGGCCACCTACGAGCAGTACTTC. Translation: CASSQVTGATYEQYF.

CDR3 region: CASSSVRPNEQFF. The CDR3 DNA sequence: TGTGCCAGCAGCTCCGTTCGGCCCAATGAGCAGTTCTTC. This chain uses TRBV5-4 with TRBJ2-1; unclear D gene. Trimming removed 3 bases at V and 6 bases at J, with 10 bases between. The CDR3 runs 13 residues. Germline CDR1 and CDR2: SGHNT and YYREEE (reference sequence).